The clone carrying this TCR beta chain was found once. Antigen specificity is unknown. This sample was included in a study of PD-1 blockade in classical Hodgkin lymphoma. Whole-study results and caveats: Patients starting nivolumab under 1 year after ASCT were excluded. When set against healthy donors, newly diagnosed patients were reported to show lower baseline TCR diversity.

This table comes from immunoSEQ multiplex PCR, and its TCRdb copy is limited to in-frame clones, with some not included. The sample consists of 25,000 to 40,000 clones, around 81% of them appearing once. This CDR3 has 13 residues. V was clipped by 2 bases and J by 6 bases; unmatched bases: 1. Germline V CDR1 and CDR2: MRHNA, SNTAGT. Time point of the sample: cycle 4 day 1 (C4D1), after more than 5 weeks of nivolumab. All the patients suffered relapse after autologous stem cell transplantation, and brentuximab vedotin exposure differed. The chain combines TRBV6-4 with TRBJ2-1, with TRBD2 matching 7 bases. The material sequenced was peripheral blood mononuclear cells (PBMCs), taken before the fourth cycle of nivolumab. The TCR comes from a human donor with classical Hodgkin lymphoma. DNA for the CDR3: TGTGCCAGCAGTGACCGGACTAGCAATGAGCAGTTCTTC. It is translated as CASSDRTSNEQFF.